This entry lists 2 T cell receptor beta chains sequenced from one sample in a study of blood T cell repertoires in COVID-19. This table comes from immunoSEQ multiplex PCR, and its TCRdb copy is limited to in-frame clones, with some not included. The sample carries 150,000 to 250,000 clones, approximately 80% recorded once. Sequencing input: PBMCs or T cells enriched from blood (not recorded which). The receptors were sampled from a man in his forties who had recovered from COVID-19.

A few counts support this clone. The CDR3 spells CASSSGTENTGELFF. Written as DNA, the CDR3 is TGTGCCAGCAGCTCAGGGACAGAGAACACCGGGGAGCTGTTTTTT. The rearrangement links TRBV7-9 to TRBJ2-2; 7 bases fit TRBD1. The CDR3 contains 15 residues. From germline, CDR1 is SEHNR and CDR2 FQNEAQ (reference sequence). The J segment lost 1 base and the V segment lost 4 bases, leaving 3 bases of the junction unmatched.

The chain carries TRBV7-8 and TRBJ2-2; D is unresolved. CDR1 and CDR2 from the germline V gene are SGHVS and FQNEAQ. The CDR3 is 16 amino acids. Trimming took 2 bases from V and 6 from J, leaving 16 bases between them. The CDR3 here is CASSLWVREVSGELFF. The DNA for the CDR3 is TGTGCCAGCAGCTTATGGGTCAGAGAGGTATCCGGGGAGCTGTTTTTT. Based on the CDR3 plus reference TRBV7-8 and TRBJ2-2, the full variable domain is GAGVSQSPRYKVAKRGQDVALRCDPISGHVSLFWYQQALGQGPEFLTYFQNEAQLDKSGLPSDRFFAERPEGSVSTLKIQRTQQEDSAVYLCASSLWVREVSGELFFGEGSRLTVL.